This TCR beta chain was profiled in a study of blood T cell repertoires in COVID-19. The overall study: The study drew acute and convalescent COVID-19 samples from the United States, Italy and Spain. T cells, B-cell-depleted T cells, or PBMCs provided the cDNA or gDNA that served as material.

The length of the CDR3 is 15 residues. V shed 3 bases and J shed 4 bases, with 16 bases lying between them. Germline values: CDR1 SGDLS, CDR2 YYNGEE. Assay used: immunoSEQ multiplex PCR; TCRdb lists only in-frame clones, some missing. The repertoire holds hundreds of thousands of clones, with around 90% as singletons. The chain recombines TRBV9 with TRBJ1-2; D remains unclear. Sequencing was carried out using peripheral blood. This sequence originates from a man aged 70 or older with acute or convalescent COVID-19. The CDR3 nucleotides are TGTGCCAGCAGCGCCGAAGGAGAGGTCCCCTATGGCTACACCTTC. Protein sequence: CASSAEGEVPYGYTF.